One sample yielded the 9 T cell receptor beta chains listed below, sequenced in a study of blood T cells in healthy people across ages. The authors ran a second PCR of about 6 to 11 cycles using a sample-barcoded 5' primer and a J-beta primer mix. TCRdb re-called the 5' RACE reads with MiXCR, one entry per CDR3 protein. In the table there are 1.5 million to 2 million distinct CDR3 sequences, roughly 28% of which are singletons. The specimen was blood. All receptors come from a woman aged 25-40 years in good health.

The J gene is TRBJ2-7, the V gene TRBV5-1; 11 nucleotides align to TRBD2. V gave up 4 bases and J gave up 2 bases; unmatched junction bases: 5. From germline, CDR1 is SGHRS and CDR2 YFSETQ. This CDR3 has 15 residues. DNA of the CDR3: TGCGCCAGCAGCGCCGGGACTAGCGGACCCTACGAGCAGTACTTC. This gives the protein CASSAGTSGPYEQYF.

This clonotype was seen a few times. The genes are TRBV14 and TRBJ2-5; 11 bases are a match to TRBD2. Germline values: CDR1 SGHDN, CDR2 FVKESK. CDR3 length: 18 amino acids. The trim removed 0 bases at V and 5 bases at J, leaving 11 bases unmatched. The CDR3 protein is CASSQDSLTSGIEETQYF. DNA of the CDR3: TGTGCCAGCAGCCAAGATTCCTTGACTAGCGGGATTGAGGAGACCCAGTACTTC.

The rearrangement joins TRBV15 to TRBJ2-1; TRBD2 matches at 13 bases. V gave up 5 bases and J gave up 3 bases; unmatched junction bases: 4. CDR1 and CDR2 (germline): LNHNV, YYDKDF (reference sequence). CDR3 length: 16 residues. The chain's CDR3 is CATSLRLAGGYNEQFF. The CDR3 coding sequence is TGTGCCACCAGCTTAAGACTAGCGGGAGGCTACAATGAGCAGTTCTTC.

This clonotype has just a few counts. This chain joins TRBV4-1 and TRBJ2-1; 8 bases match TRBD2. Trimming at V came to 2 bases and at J to 5 bases, leaving 8 bases not matched to a gene. In germline, CDR1 is MGHRA, CDR2 YSYEKL. The CDR3 sequence is 16 residues long. CDR3 protein: CASSQPARSGNNEQFF. The CDR3 bases are TGCGCCAGCAGCCAACCCGCCCGTAGCGGGAACAATGAGCAGTTCTTC.

As for this clonotype: Its ends do not fully match the called genes, so a read error is possible. V and J are TRBV6-6 and TRBJ2-5, with a weak D call TRBD2 (6 bases). CDR3 length: 14 residues. Germline V lookup: CDR1 MNHNY, CDR2 SVGAGI (reference sequence). The CDR3 loop reads CASSYGGSQETRYF. CDR3 sequence (DNA): TGTGCCAGCAGTTACGGGGGGAGCCAAGAGACCCGGTACTTC.

The table lists this clonotype with many counts. The V gene is TRBV12-3 or TRBV12-4, the J gene TRBJ2-3, with D perhaps given as TRBD1 or TRBD2 (5 bases each). Trimming took off 7 bases at V and 1 base at J, with 9 bases between the two ends. This CDR3 comprises 13 residues. CDR3 loop: CASILGGTDTQYF. CDR3 coding DNA: TGTGCCAGCATCTTGGGGGGCACAGATACGCAGTATTTT.

V gene TRBV6-5 combines with J gene TRBJ1-2; no definite D call. Trimming cost V 3 bases and J 4 bases, with 12 bases left between them. The CDR3 totals 14 residues. Germline V lookup: CDR1 MNHEY, CDR2 SVGAGI. The CDR3, as DNA: TGTGCCAGCAGTTATGGCTCTCGGACCTATGGCTACACCTTC. Protein sequence: CASSYGSRTYGYTF.

This clonotype was seen ten or more times. The V gene is TRBV10-3, the J gene TRBJ2-5; 8 bases are a match to TRBD2. V lost 10 bases and J lost 4; bases outside the gene matches: 11. Germline V gene sequence: CDR1 ENHRY, CDR2 SYGVKD. The CDR3 runs 14 residues. The CDR3 loop is CANSPTGRVETQYF. CDR3 sequence (DNA): TGTGCCAACTCTCCTACCGGGAGGGTAGAGACCCAGTACTTC.

Turning to this clonotype: At one boundary the junction diverges from the germline segment, which might be a read error. The chain is built from TRBV9 and TRBJ2-1; weak D call: TRBD2 (5 bases). Germline values: CDR1 SGDLS, CDR2 YYNGEE. The CDR3 has 16 residues. The CDR3 loop reads CASNVDPGSSYNEQFF. The CDR3 DNA reads TGTGCCAGCAACGTAGATCCGGGGAGCTCCTACAATGAGCAGTTCTTC.